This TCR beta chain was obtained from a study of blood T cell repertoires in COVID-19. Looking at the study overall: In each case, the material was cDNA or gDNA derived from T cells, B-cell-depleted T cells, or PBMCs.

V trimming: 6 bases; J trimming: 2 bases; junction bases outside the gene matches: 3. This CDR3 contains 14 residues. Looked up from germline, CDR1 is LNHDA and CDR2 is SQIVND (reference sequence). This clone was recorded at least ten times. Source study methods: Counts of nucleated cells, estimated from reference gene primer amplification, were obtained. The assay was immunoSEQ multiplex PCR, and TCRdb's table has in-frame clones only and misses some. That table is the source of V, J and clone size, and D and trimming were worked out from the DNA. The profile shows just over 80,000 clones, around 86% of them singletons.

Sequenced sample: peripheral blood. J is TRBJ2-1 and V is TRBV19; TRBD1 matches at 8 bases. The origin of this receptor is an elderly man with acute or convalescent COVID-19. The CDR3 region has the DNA TGTGCCAGTAGCCACAGGGGGGCCTACAATGAGCAGTTCTTC. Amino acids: CASSHRGAYNEQFF. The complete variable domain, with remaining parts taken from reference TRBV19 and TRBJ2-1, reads DGGITQSPKYLFRKEGQNVTLSCEQNLNHDAMYWYRQDPGQGLRLIYYSQIVNDFQKGDIAEGYSVSREKKESFPLTVTSAQKNPTAFYLCASSHRGAYNEQFFGPGTRLTVL.